This T cell receptor beta chain was obtained from a study of cytomegalovirus exposure and HLA in healthy donors (dated by TCRdb to the late 2010s). Describing the broader study: An earlier analysis of 587 of the donors reported about 300 Gb of sequence data and 117 million unique TCR beta sequences obtained from 150 million to 200 million T cells. An early release covering some 640 HLA-typed donors comprised roughly 300 gigabases of sequencing data and tens of millions of unique TCR sequences. Of the roughly 400 genotyped donors, 81% were placed in the genetic ancestry cluster associated with self-reported Caucasian donors. The aim of the study was to test whether cataloging public T cell receptors could identify signatures of past pathogen exposure. The T cell repertoires of some 700 subjects were profiled by immunosequencing and related to cytomegalovirus serostatus. A separate validation cohort of more than 100 different subjects was used in addition to the roughly 640-subject first cohort. To predict cytomegalovirus infection status, the study brought together high-throughput TCR immunosequencing, statistical association of individual TCRs with disease status, and machine learning. A later analysis re-analyzed previously published TCR beta repertoires from roughly 600 donors and added high-resolution HLA genotyping to study TCR occurrence patterns. Rather than using new phenotypic data, the later analysis identified candidate immune exposures from TCR beta sequences and from how often those sequences occurred across donors. An earlier analysis of approximately 640 of the donors applied high-throughput TCR beta sequencing to assess whether each TCR beta V gene segment acted as functional or pseudogenic. Alongside the repertoire data, information on donor age, sex, ethnicity and CMV serostatus was compiled. In a later genetic analysis, genome-wide SNP genotypes for about three fifths of the roughly 670 donors were used, and that subset was treated as a discovery cohort. All discovery cohort repertoires had been generated using a single sequencing platform. HLA typing included class I and class II loci at four-digit resolution. Typing coverage varied by locus: roughly 629-630 donors for A, B, C, DRB1 and DQB1; more than 500 for DQA1; more than 600 for DPA1; fewer than 480 for DPB1. A handful of DR-DQ haplotypes were handled as single units for association and clustering because linkage in the cohort was strong. On average, roughly 250,000 unique TCR beta nucleotide sequences were sequenced per donor among 300 to 500 genotyped donors of the cohort, with roughly a sixth of those sequences being non-productive. Points the paper makes about the study in general: The classifier was reported to diagnose cytomegalovirus status with high specificity and sensitivity in both the original cohort and the validation cohort. Immune exposure information for the cohort was limited to CMV serostatus. Specific HLA alleles were associated with 15,000 to 20,000 TCR beta sequences at a false discovery rate of 0.05 in a later analysis. Because counts were too low, seventeen rarely observed V segments, including chromosome 9 orphons, were excluded from the earlier analysis of around 590 of the donors. Strong co-occurrence of HLA alleles, especially DR and DQ, made assigning TCR associations to individual alleles difficult. The cohort was sequenced for TCR beta chains only, and without alpha or paired-chain data the features that could be detected were limited. In a later genetic analysis, fewer N-insertions in productive TCRs were reported among donors in an Asian-associated ancestry cluster than the approximately 710-donor mean. Some IMGT-functional V segments, including TRBV6-2 and TRBV6-3, could not be told apart with the 87-base-pair reads, so those segments were excluded. Because some donors lacked HLA typing at each locus, the association tests relied only on the typed subset. A later analysis found that most CMV-associated TCR beta chains appeared HLA-restricted, with HLA associations seemingly driven largely by CMV exposure. A few of the identified cytomegalovirus-associated TCR beta chains were confirmed in vitro to be specific for cytomegalovirus antigens. A later analysis reported that several top co-occurrence clusters appeared linked to parvovirus B19, influenza, CMV and Epstein-Barr virus. The authors suggested that the approach could potentially be extended to other disease states and immunological phenotypes. While some public TCRs were present in many individuals, most TCR sequences turned up only very rarely across donors. Linkage disequilibrium might explain the correlated functional status among segregating V segments, but an unknown experimental factor could not be excluded. Sequencing depth was assumed to be roughly uniform across donors in the presence/absence analyses, though that assumption may not hold. A later genetic analysis associated a missense DCLRE1C variant with V-gene and J-gene trimming of TCR beta chains, and an independent cohort replicated the association. A further reported finding was that TCR beta sequences accurately predicted the HLA-A and HLA-B alleles for most subjects in the first cohort. A later analysis found that TCR association rates varied across HLA loci, with DRB1 alleles showing the most associated TCRs and HLA-C alleles the fewest. A group of highly shared sequence variants was considered likely to be a technical artifact of the sequencing pipeline. A later analysis found that HLA-associated TCR beta chains were more clonally expanded and had lower generation probabilities than equally common non-associated chains. A total of fewer than 200 TCR beta chains were listed by the study as associated with cytomegalovirus. An earlier analysis of approximately 530 of the donors showed that most TCR beta V segments appeared in productive rearrangements either about 87% or about 30% of the time, which broadly matched IMGT annotations.

About this clone: The antigen it recognizes is unknown. The record has no base qualities; no much larger clone is one base away.

The library was made by the immunoSEQ multiplex PCR assay. The multiplex PCR relied on a mix of 60 forward primers for TCR Vbeta segments and 13 reverse primers for TCR Jbeta segments. The CDR3 region of rearranged TCR beta genes was amplified from genomic DNA with a multiplex PCR assay. The Illumina HiSeq System was used to sequence the amplified TCR beta libraries as 87-base-pair reads. Per the authors' processing: A later analysis counted 65 million to 90 million unique TCR beta chains across the 650 to 700 repertoires, and 9 million to 14 million of these chains were shared by at least two donors. Raw reads were error-corrected and collapsed into unique sequences by a nearest-neighbor algorithm in which closely related sequences were merged to remove PCR and sequencing errors. CDR3 sequences were aligned to IMGT reference sequences to assign V, D and J gene segments. For a sequence to be retained, a match of at least six nucleotides to both a V gene segment and a J gene segment was required. Rearrangements were classified as productive when the CDR3 lacked stop codons and remained in frame with V and J, and all other rearrangements were classified as non-productive. CDR3 was defined according to IMGT convention as the region running from the second conserved V-encoded cysteine to the conserved J-encoded phenylalanine. The earlier analysis of about 620 of the donors excluded sequences that lacked an unambiguous match to a single V gene segment. An earlier analysis of approximately 590 of the donors classified V segments as functional when productive rearrangements were above 56.7% and as segregating when the standard deviation between donors was above 5%. A statistical classification framework was built for diagnosing cytomegalovirus status from the catalog of TCR beta chain sequences. In a later analysis, V and J genes were assigned by comparing TCR nucleotide sequences against IMGT/GENE-DB human TR gene sequences. In a later analysis, CDR3 sequences and most-parsimonious VDJ recombination scenarios were assigned using the TCRdist pipeline. In a later analysis, each TCR beta chain was defined by its CDR3 amino acid sequence together with its V-gene family, and reads lacking a unique V-gene family were excluded. In a later analysis, 550 to 650 highly shared, low-generation-probability nucleotide sequences were removed to address suspected cross-contamination and a sequencing artifact. In a later analysis, a clonal expansion index for each public chain was calculated from normalized within-repertoire ranks of inferred template counts. In a later analysis, generation probabilities were computed with a VDJ recombination model fitted to out-of-frame rearrangements, and the resulting probabilities were checked against IGoR. Hypergeometric tests were used in a later analysis to score TCR-TCR, TCR-HLA and TCR-CMV co-occurrence, with a repertoire-size bias correction applied to the TCR pairs. A later analysis estimated false discovery rates by permuting HLA or CMV assignments 20 times. A later analysis grouped co-occurring TCRs with DBSCAN, adding TCRdist sequence similarity when clustering within HLA-allele-positive subsets. Co-occurrence clustering excluded repertoires with fewer than 30,000 or more than 120,000 public chains, plus five with anomalous nucleotide sharing. TCRdb limited this immuneACCESS table to in-frame rearrangements with V and J called. A share of clones is missing; checked studies link under half to unresolved V genes, and the rest is unexplained. The V and J calls and clone size were taken over from that table, and D and trimming were inferred from the DNA. In this sample the table shows a few hundred thousand clones, just under 85% of which occur a single time. The ten biggest clones cover approximately 2% of the sample.

The cohort comprised 550 to 700 healthy bone marrow donors. At the time of sampling, every cohort member was nominally healthy, though immune exposures that went unrecorded were likely present. The donor tested CMV seropositive, placing the donor among the approximately 290 seropositive members of the cohort. Every donor gave a peripheral blood sample, and the peripheral blood mononuclear cells from that sample were used for TCR beta sequencing. Genomic DNA was extracted from the blood cell samples with the Qiagen DNeasy Blood Extraction Kit. Taken from cysteine to phenylalanine, the CDR3 has 15 residues. Of the read, only the CDR3 DNA is kept; its 45 bases are in frame from base 1. Cut back by 7 bases and 0 bases, the V and J ends lie 10 bases apart. CDR1 and CDR2 are drawn from the germline V gene (reference sequence): LNHDA, SQIVND.

The rearrangement joined TRBV19 to TRBJ1-6; the D gene identity is not certain. The sequenced material came from PBMCs. The receptor's source is a woman aged 40 to 55 in good health and CMV-seropositive. The CDR3 in this case is CASKRGGSYNSPLHF. The bases read TGTGCCAGTAAACGGGGTGGCTCCTATAATTCACCCCTCCACTTT.